The entry that follows covers one TCR beta chain sequence. The CDR3 totals 11 residues. Deletions cut 5 bases from V and 9 bases from J, with 10 bases between. Germline V gene data show CDR1 as SNHLY and CDR2 as FYNNEI. This specimen comes from a study of blood T cell repertoires in COVID-19. In the study overall: Samples came from the United States, Italy and Spain, spanning acute and convalescent COVID-19.

Authors' methods: Reference gene primer amplification in the assay estimated nucleated cell counts. Data came from immunoSEQ multiplex PCR; TCRdb stores just in-frame clones and leaves some out. V, J and clone size are taken as reported in that table, and D and trimming were inferred from the DNA itself. The sample yields a few hundred thousand clones, around 81% seen once. The origin of this receptor is a man aged 25 to 40 with acute COVID-19. Sequencing was done on a sample of PBMCs or T cells enriched from blood (not recorded which). The chain employs TRBV2 and TRBJ2-5; D gene unclear. Here the CDR3 reads CASSTTESQYF. CDR3 sequence (DNA): TGTGCCAGCAGTACCACGGAGTCCCAGTACTTC.